The 18 T cell receptor beta chains in this list originate from one sample, sequenced in a study of CD8 T cells in Susac syndrome. Reverse transcription used about 0.5 to 1 ug RNA and random hexamers. Using its own MiXCR run on the immunoSEQ multiplex PCR reads, TCRdb lists one record per CDR3 protein. The top ten hold roughly 0.13% of the sample, which has 160,000 or so distinct CDR3 sequences, around 93% seen once. Sequenced: CD4+ T cells from PBMCs. All receptors derive from a human donor in good health.

This clonotype was counted between two and nine times. The V gene is TRBV2, the J gene TRBJ2-7; TRBD2 matches at 7 bases. After removal of 6 bases from V and 0 bases from J, the junction contained 5 bases not matched to a gene. The germline gives CDR1 SNHLY, CDR2 FYNNEI. This CDR3 comprises 14 residues. DNA of the CDR3: TGTGCCAGCAGCCCACCGGGAGGCTCCTACGAGCAGTACTTC. Its protein product is CASSPPGGSYEQYF.

The rearrangement joins TRBV4-1 to TRBJ1-2; D possibly corresponds to TRBD1 (5 bases). CDR3 size: 15 residues. Germline V CDR1 and CDR2: MGHRA, YSYEKL. With 4 bases removed from V and 3 bases from J, the gap between germline ends came to 15 bases. The CDR3 sequence is CASSPFGRDHYGYTF. The CDR3 coding sequence is TGCGCCAGCAGCCCGTTCGGGCGGGACCACTATGGCTACACCTTC.

This chain connects TRBV6-5 to TRBJ2-6; TRBD1 or TRBD2 may be the D gene (5 bases each). This CDR3 is 15 amino acids long. Germline V lookup: CDR1 MNHEY, CDR2 SVGAGI. V was shortened by 4 bases and J by 2 bases, with 9 bases between the two germline ends. The CDR3 DNA sequence: TGTGCCAGCAGTTCGGGGACGGCTGGGGCCAACGTCCTGACTTTC. It specifies CASSSGTAGANVLTF.

The genes are TRBV5-1 and TRBJ2-1; 7 nucleotides line up with TRBD1. The germline gives CDR1 SGHRS, CDR2 YFSETQ. The length of the CDR3 is 16 residues. Trimming at V came to 7 bases and at J to 7 bases, leaving 17 bases not matched to a gene. The CDR3 coding sequence is TGCGCCAGCCAGCTTACGACAGGGAGTATTTGGAATGAGCAGTTCTTC. This translates into CASQLTTGSIWNEQFF.

This chain connects TRBV7-2 to TRBJ2-1; tentative D call: TRBD2 (6 bases). Germline CDR1 is SGHTA and CDR2 is FQGNSA. The CDR3 covers 16 residues. The V end was cut by 2 bases, the J end by 8 bases, with 19 bases between. The CDR3 loop is CASSLYRDSYVYEQFF. The CDR3 DNA is TGTGCCAGCAGCTTATATAGGGACTCTTATGTCTATGAGCAGTTCTTC.

The V call is TRBV25-1, the J call TRBJ1-1, with TRBD1 as a possible D gene (5 bases). V was shortened by 2 bases and J by 6 bases, with 19 bases between the two germline ends. The CDR3 is 16 amino acids. The germline V gene has CDR1 MGHDK and CDR2 SYGVNS. In nucleotides, the CDR3 is TGTGCCAGCAGTGAACCCCAGGGCAGGAGGGTTCCTGAAGCTTTCTTT. Translation: CASSEPQGRRVPEAFF.

This clonotype was seen only once. The chain recombines TRBV6-1 with TRBJ2-5; D unclear. This CDR3 contains 14 residues. Germline CDR1 and CDR2: MNHNS and SASEGT. V lost 3 bases to trimming and J lost 3 bases, with 11 bases between them. The CDR3: CASSDGWQKETQYF. CDR3 DNA: TGTGCCAGCAGTGATGGCTGGCAAAAAGAGACCCAGTACTTC.

V gene TRBV3-1 combines with J gene TRBJ2-7; maybe TRBD1 (6 bases). V dropped 4 bases and J dropped 2 bases, with 12 bases sitting between them. The germline gives CDR1 LGHDT, CDR2 YNNKEL (reference sequence). The CDR3 covers 14 residues. In nucleotides, the CDR3 is TGTGCCAGCAGCCTCCGGGACACTACCTACGAGCAGTACTTC. Its translation is CASSLRDTTYEQYF.

V is TRBV5-1 and J is TRBJ2-3; a possible D gene is TRBD1 (6 bases). Deletions cut 4 bases from V and 6 bases from J, with 12 bases between. The CDR3 loop spans 13 amino acids. Germline-derived CDR1 and CDR2 are SGHRS and YFSETQ. CDR3 sequence reads: CASSTRQADTQYF. CDR3 bases: TGCGCCAGCAGCACGCGACAGGCCGATACGCAGTATTTT.

The CDR3, as DNA: TGTGCCAGTACAGACAGGCCGGCGAGCAATCAGCCCCAGCATTTT. Its protein product is CASTDRPASNQPQHF. The chain carries TRBV19 and TRBJ1-5; D perhaps matches TRBD1 (6 bases). V gave up 7 bases and J gave up 1 base, with 14 bases separating them. Germline CDR1 is LNHDA and CDR2 is SQIVND (reference sequence). CDR3 length equals 15 residues. Drawing the rest from reference TRBV19 and TRBJ1-5, the complete variable domain is DGGITQSPKYLFRKEGQNVTLSCEQNLNHDAMYWYRQDPGQGLRLIYYSQIVNDFQKGDIAEGYSVSREKKESFPLTVTSAQKNPTAFYLCASTDRPASNQPQHFGDGTRLSIL.

V gene TRBV7-2 combines with J gene TRBJ2-1, with 9 bases that match TRBD2. V gave up 5 bases and J gave up 0 bases; unmatched junction bases: 14. The germline V gene has CDR1 SGHTA and CDR2 FQGNSA. The CDR3 extends over 19 amino acids. CDR3 amino acids: CASSPRSGGWESSYNEQFF. The CDR3 bases are TGTGCCAGCAGCCCAAGGAGCGGGGGGTGGGAGAGCTCCTACAATGAGCAGTTCTTC.

The chain couples TRBV12-3 or TRBV12-4 to TRBJ1-6; D gene uncertain. The V and J ends lost 5 bases and 5 bases respectively, with 10 bases between them. The CDR3 spans 14 residues. The CDR3 sequence: CASSPPGHNSPLHF. The CDR3 DNA reads TGTGCCAGCAGTCCCCCCGGTCATAATTCACCCCTCCACTTT.

This CDR3 is CASSQQGANEKLFF. The CDR3 DNA reads as TGTGCCAGCAGTCAACAGGGAGCCAATGAAAAACTGTTTTTT. V gene TRBV5-6 combines with J gene TRBJ1-4; D might be TRBD1 (6 bases). Trimming shortened V by 5 bases and J by 5 bases, and 13 bases separated the two germline ends. Germline V gene lookup returns CDR1 SGHDT and CDR2 YYEEEE. This CDR3 contains 14 residues. Complete variable domain (other parts from reference TRBV5-6 and TRBJ1-4): DAGVTQSPTHLIKTRGQQVTLRCSPKSGHDTVSWYQQALGQGPQFIFQYYEEEERQRGNFPDRFSGHQFPNYSSELNVNALLLGDSALYLCASSQQGANEKLFFGSGTQLSVL.

The V and J genes are TRBV6-2 or TRBV6-3 and TRBJ2-5; D perhaps matches TRBD1 (5 bases). This CDR3 region has 12 residues. Trimming removed 5 bases from V and 5 bases from J, with 9 bases in between. Per the germline V gene, CDR1 is MNHEY and CDR2 is SVGEGT. The CDR3 bases are TGTGCCAGCAGTCACCGACAGGAGACCCAGTACTTC. Translation gives CASSHRQETQYF.

The J gene is TRBJ2-5, the V gene TRBV29-1; tentative D call: TRBD1 (6 bases). Trimming took 2 bases from V and 9 from J, leaving 19 bases between them. Germline V lookup: CDR1 SQVTM, CDR2 ANQGSEA. This CDR3 spans 14 amino acids. CDR3 bases: TGCAGCGTTGAAAAGGACAGTCCTGGGTCGGCCCAGTACTTC. Residues: CSVEKDSPGSAQYF. Based on the CDR3 plus reference TRBV29-1 and TRBJ2-5, the full variable domain is SAVISQKPSRDICQRGTSLTIQCQVDSQVTMMFWYRQQPGQSLTLIATANQGSEATYESGFVIDKFPISRPNLTFSTLTVSNMSPEDSSIYLCSVEKDSPGSAQYFGPGTRLLVL.

Only one count was recorded for this clonotype. The CDR3 DNA reads TGCAGTGCTAGAGACCTCTATGAGGTCGGTCGGGAGACCCAGTACTTC. Translated, it gives CSARDLYEVGRETQYF. The chain uses TRBV20-1 and TRBJ2-5; D is unresolved. This CDR3 has 16 amino acids. Germline lookup yields CDR1 DFQATT and CDR2 SNEGSKA (reference sequence). The ends were cut back, 0 bases at V and 5 bases at J, with 19 bases in the middle.

The chain couples TRBV6-5 to TRBJ2-7; the match to TRBD1 covers 7 bases. The CDR3 covers 17 residues. Germline V gene data show CDR1 as MNHEY and CDR2 as SVGAGI. V was clipped by 0 bases and J by 5 bases; unmatched bases: 13. The CDR3 spells CASSYSTPRQGSHEQYF. The CDR3 DNA sequence: TGTGCCAGCAGTTACTCGACCCCTCGACAGGGATCCCACGAGCAGTACTTC.

This chain links TRBV7-3 with TRBJ2-2; 8 bases line up with TRBD2. The CDR3 consists of 17 residues. The germline V gene encodes CDR1 SGHTA and CDR2 FQGTGA. The V and J ends lost 0 bases and 3 bases, in that order; junction bases with no gene match: 6. The CDR3 DNA reads TGTGCCAGCAGCTTAACACATCCGGGAGGGGACACCGGGGAGCTGTTTTTT. Amino acid sequence: CASSLTHPGGDTGELFF.